Following are 20 T cell receptor beta chains from one sample sequenced in a study of CD8+ T cells in alopecia areata. The authors extracted RNA and reverse transcribed it into cDNA as the sequencing template. Data came from immunoSEQ multiplex PCR; TCRdb stores just in-frame clones and leaves some out. Among a few hundred thousand clones, 60% were seen once, and the ten largest hold 0.8% to 1%. Treatment meaning: oral pan-JAK inhibitor, 5-10 mg twice daily. The sequencing used CD4+ T cells sorted from blood, collected around week 52, from a patient treated with tofacitinib. These receptors all stem from a human donor with alopecia areata.

The J gene is TRBJ2-7, the V gene TRBV27; no clear D. The V end lost 1 base, the J end lost 5 bases, and 12 bases lay between the germline ends. The CDR3 is made up of 14 amino acids. Germline V gene sequence: CDR1 MNHEY, CDR2 SMNVEV (reference sequence). In DNA form, the CDR3 reads TGTGCCAGCAGTTTATTGGGGTACGGTGACGAGCAGTACTTC. Translated: CASSLLGYGDEQYF.

The V gene is TRBV7-2, the J gene TRBJ2-7; D not certain. Germline CDR1 and CDR2: SGHTA and FQGNSA. Deletions cut 3 bases from V and 5 bases from J, with 8 bases between. The CDR3 consists of 12 residues. The CDR3 DNA reads as TGTGCCAGCAGCTTCTCGACCCACGAGCAGTACTTC. Translating gives CASSFSTHEQYF. Full variable domain (outside the CDR3, taken from reference TRBV7-2 and TRBJ2-7): GAGVSQSPSNKVTEKGKDVELRCDPISGHTALYWYRQSLGQGLEFLIYFQGNSAPDKSGLPSDRFSAERTGGSVSTLTIQRTQQEDSAVYLCASSFSTHEQYFGPGTRLTVT.

There are a few counts of this clone. The chain is built from TRBV25-1 and TRBJ2-7; either TRBD1 or TRBD2 may supply D (5 bases each). This CDR3 region has 16 residues. With 5 bases removed from V and 0 bases from J, the gap between germline ends came to 17 bases. Germline V gives CDR1 MGHDK, CDR2 SYGVNS. In DNA form, the CDR3 reads TGTGCCAGCAGTCCTATCAGAGGGGTGAACTCCTACGAGCAGTACTTC. It specifies CASSPIRGVNSYEQYF.

The chain combines TRBV15 with TRBJ1-4; D is uncertain. The CDR3 contains 16 residues. CDR1 and CDR2 from the germline V gene are LNHNV and YYDKDF (reference sequence). V shed 1 base and J shed 3 bases, with 12 bases lying between them. The CDR3 DNA reads as TGTGCCACCAGCAGAGCTCGGACGGAGGCTAATGAAAAACTGTTTTTT. Residues: CATSRARTEANEKLFF. The full variable domain, its missing parts supplied by reference TRBV15 and TRBJ1-4, is DAMVIQNPRYQVTQFGKPVTLSCSQTLNHNVMYWYQQKSSQAPKLLFHYYDKDFNNEADTPDNFQSRRPNTSFCFLDIRSPGLGDTAMYLCATSRARTEANEKLFFGSGTQLSVL.

V is TRBV29-1 and J is TRBJ2-3; possibly TRBD2 for D (5 bases). The length of the CDR3 is 13 residues. The V gene lost 4 bases and the J gene lost 4 bases, with 12 bases spanning the gap. Germline assignment: CDR1 SQVTM and CDR2 ANQGSEA. DNA of the CDR3: TGCAGCGTTGGCAAACGGGGAGCAGATACGCAGTATTTT. It encodes CSVGKRGADTQYF.

V is TRBV15 and J is TRBJ1-2; possible D gene TRBD1, 5 bases. This CDR3 is built from 14 residues. V shed 0 bases and J shed 8 bases, with 13 bases lying between them. Germline-derived CDR1 and CDR2 are LNHNV and YYDKDF (reference sequence). Here the CDR3 DNA reads TGTGCCACCAGCAGAGATCCAGGGCGCCGGGGCTACACCTTC. As protein: CATSRDPGRRGYTF.

This clone was detected once. V usage is TRBV30 and J usage is TRBJ1-2; weak D call: TRBD1 (6 bases). The CDR3 is 14 residues long. V lost 4 bases and J lost 3, with 15 bases in between. CDR1 is GTSNPN, CDR2 SVGIG, per germline (reference sequence). CDR3 coding DNA: TGTGCCTGGACTTTGGGGAGACAGGACTATGGCTACACCTTC. Its protein product is CAWTLGRQDYGYTF. The complete variable domain, with remaining parts taken from reference TRBV30 and TRBJ1-2, reads SQTIHQWPATLVQPVGSPLSLECTVEGTSNPNLYWYRQAAGRGLQLLFYSVGIGQISSEVPQNLSASRPQDRQFILSSKKLLLSDSGFYLCAWTLGRQDYGYTFGSGTRLTVV.

The gene calls are TRBV5-6 and TRBJ2-1; D is possibly TRBD1 or TRBD2 (6 bases each). This CDR3 has 13 amino acids. Per germline, CDR1 SGHDT and CDR2 YYEEEE. V lost 0 bases and J lost 8, with 9 bases in between. Here the CDR3 reads CASSLAGGHEQFF. CDR3 DNA: TGTGCCAGCAGCTTGGCTGGGGGGCATGAGCAGTTCTTC.

The J gene is TRBJ2-1, the V gene TRBV29-1; tentatively, D is TRBD1 (6 bases). The V and J ends lost 5 bases and 4 bases respectively, with 15 bases between them. The CDR3 covers 14 residues. Germline CDR1 and CDR2: SQVTM and ANQGSEA. The CDR3 region has the DNA TGCAGCGTTCGAGGGACACTTCCTTACAATGAGCAGTTCTTC. Amino acids: CSVRGTLPYNEQFF.

The CDR3 DNA is TGCGCCAGCAGCCAAGATCTTCTCAGGGGGCTCGGCTACACCTTC. It yields the protein CASSQDLLRGLGYTF. This chain uses TRBV4-1 with TRBJ1-2; TRBD1 aligns across 8 bases. CDR1 and CDR2 from the germline V gene are MGHRA and YSYEKL. The CDR3 contains 15 residues. V shed 0 bases, J shed 8 bases, and the junction held 8 bases outside the gene matches.

This clone appeared a few times. The gene calls are TRBV10-3 and TRBJ2-3; D is possibly TRBD1 or TRBD2 (5 bases each). The CDR3 has 14 residues. The germline CDR1 and CDR2 sequences are ENHRY and SYGVKD. The V end lost 0 bases, the J end lost 11 bases, and 15 bases lay between the germline ends. The CDR3 nucleotides are TGTGCCATCAGTGAGTCCCGGGACCGGCCGATGCAGTATTTT. It is translated as CAISESRDRPMQYF.

V and J are TRBV29-1 and TRBJ1-1, with a weak D call TRBD1 (5 bases). CDR1 SQVTM and CDR2 ANQGSEA come from the germline V gene. V lost 7 bases, J lost 3 bases, and 15 bases lay in between. The CDR3 covers 13 residues. CDR3 protein: CSARGALDTEAFF. CDR3 sequence (DNA): TGCAGCGCCAGAGGGGCCTTGGACACTGAAGCTTTCTTT.

V usage is TRBV29-1 and J usage is TRBJ2-3; weak D call: TRBD2 (6 bases). The CDR3 has 14 residues. Germline V gene sequence: CDR1 SQVTM, CDR2 ANQGSEA. Trimming took 4 bases from V and 0 from J, leaving 11 bases between them. The CDR3 DNA reads TGCAGCGTTGGGCTGGGGACTAGCACAGATACGCAGTATTTT. It specifies CSVGLGTSTDTQYF.

Of note for this clone: The junction and the germline gene differ at one end; a read error may be behind it. The CDR3 loop reads CSVEELSNEQFF. The CDR3 nucleotides are TGCAGCGTGGAAGAGCTCTCCAATGAGCAGTTCTTC. This chain links TRBV29-1 with TRBJ2-1; D is unclear. Germline V gene data show CDR1 as SQVTM and CDR2 as ANQGSEA. The CDR3 is made up of 12 amino acids.

This chain uses TRBV5-1 with TRBJ2-3; D is ambiguous. The ends were cut back, 4 bases at V and 0 bases at J, with 6 bases in the middle. The CDR3 is made up of 13 amino acids. Germline CDR1 and CDR2: SGHRS and YFSETQ. The CDR3: CASSGQSTDTQYF. The CDR3 coding sequence is TGCGCCAGCAGCGGGCAGAGCACAGATACGCAGTATTTT.

This chain uses TRBV19 with TRBJ2-1; 10 nucleotides align to TRBD2. Germline CDR1 is LNHDA and CDR2 is SQIVND (reference sequence). V shed 5 bases, J shed 6 bases, and the junction held 7 bases outside the gene matches. The CDR3 contains 15 residues. The CDR3 protein is CASSASSGGLNEQFF. The CDR3 DNA is TGTGCCAGTAGTGCCTCTAGCGGGGGCCTCAATGAGCAGTTCTTC.

This chain links TRBV6-1 with TRBJ2-3; D is possibly TRBD1 or TRBD2 (5 bases each). Germline lookup yields CDR1 MNHNS and CDR2 SASEGT. This CDR3 is built from 16 residues. V gave up 4 bases and J gave up 1 base, with 15 bases separating them. The CDR3 here is CASSGPLRGRTDTQYF. CDR3 sequence (DNA): TGTGCCAGCAGTGGGCCCCTCCGGGGCCGCACAGATACGCAGTATTTT.

This clone was detected only once. The same CDR3 also results from other DNA sequences found in this sample. The gene calls are TRBV20-1 and TRBJ2-1; D gene ambiguous. Germline lookup yields CDR1 DFQATT and CDR2 SNEGSKA (reference sequence). The V gene lost 1 base and the J gene lost 4 bases, with 2 bases spanning the gap. The CDR3 contains 11 residues. CDR3 bases: TGCAGTGCTAGAGGTTACAATGAGCAGTTCTTC. Translation: CSARGYNEQFF.

This clone was counted between two and nine times. This chain links TRBV29-1 with TRBJ2-1, with TRBD1 matching over 8 bases. V gave up 2 bases and J gave up 2 bases; unmatched junction bases: 8. CDR1 and CDR2 from the germline V gene are SQVTM and ANQGSEA. This CDR3 is built from 16 residues. CDR3 loop: CSVELRTGKAYNEQFF. The CDR3 nucleotides are TGCAGCGTTGAACTTCGGACAGGGAAAGCCTACAATGAGCAGTTCTTC.

This clone appeared a single time. CDR3 amino acids: CATTQGGPGTYGYTF. The CDR3 bases are TGTGCCACCACCCAAGGAGGGCCCGGGACCTATGGCTACACCTTC. The rearrangement joins TRBV6-5 to TRBJ1-2, with a tentative D call TRBD1 (5 bases). The V end lost 10 bases, the J end lost 4 bases, and 22 bases lay between the germline ends. The CDR3 covers 15 residues. The V gene's germline CDR1 is MNHEY and CDR2 SVGAGI.